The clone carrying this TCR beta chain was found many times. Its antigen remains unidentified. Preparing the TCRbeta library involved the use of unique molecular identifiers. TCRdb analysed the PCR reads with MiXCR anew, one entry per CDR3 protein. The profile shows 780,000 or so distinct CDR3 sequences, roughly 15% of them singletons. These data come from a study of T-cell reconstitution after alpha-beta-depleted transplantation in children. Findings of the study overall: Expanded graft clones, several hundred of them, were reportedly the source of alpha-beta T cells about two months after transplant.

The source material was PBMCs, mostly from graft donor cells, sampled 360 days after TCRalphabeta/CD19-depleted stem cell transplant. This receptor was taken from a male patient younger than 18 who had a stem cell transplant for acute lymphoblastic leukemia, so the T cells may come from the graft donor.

The CDR3 bases are TGCGCCAGCAGCTTGGTGTTCTCCAACACAGATACGCAGTATTTT. Residues: CASSLVFSNTDTQYF. V gene TRBV5-1 combines with J gene TRBJ2-3; unclear D gene. The CDR3 is made up of 15 amino acids. The germline gives CDR1 SGHRS, CDR2 YFSETQ. V was trimmed by 0 bases and J by 2 bases, leaving 10 bases between them.